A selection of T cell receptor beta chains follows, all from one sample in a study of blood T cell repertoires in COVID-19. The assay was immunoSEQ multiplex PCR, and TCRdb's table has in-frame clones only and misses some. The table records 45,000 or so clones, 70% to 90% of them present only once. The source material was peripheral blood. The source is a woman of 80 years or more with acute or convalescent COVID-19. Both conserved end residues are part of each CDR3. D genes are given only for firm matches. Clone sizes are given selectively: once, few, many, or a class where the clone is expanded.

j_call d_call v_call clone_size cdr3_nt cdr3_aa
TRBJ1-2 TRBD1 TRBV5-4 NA TGTGCCAGCAGTCCTCCGGGACAGGGCGTATATGGCTACACCTTC CASSPPGQGVYGYTF
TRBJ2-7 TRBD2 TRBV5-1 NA TGCGCCAGCAGCGCGGGGGGGGCGTATGGGACGTACGAGCAGTACTTC CASSAGGAYGTYEQYF
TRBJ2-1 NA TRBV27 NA TGTGCCAGCAGTTTGGCCGGGATTTCGGATGAGCAGTTCTTC CASSLAGISDEQFF
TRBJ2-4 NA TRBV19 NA TGTGCCACATCGGAGGGAGGAAAGGCCAAAAACATTCAGTACTTC CATSEGGKAKNIQYF
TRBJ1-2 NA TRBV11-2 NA TGTGCCAGCAGCTTAGCCCAGGACTATGGCTACACCTTC CASSLAQDYGYTF
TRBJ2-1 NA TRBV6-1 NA TGTGCCAGCAGTGAATCGCAGGGGCTTTACAATGAGCAGTTCTTC CASSESQGLYNEQFF
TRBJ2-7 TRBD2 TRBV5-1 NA TGCGCCAGCAGCTTGGTTCCGGGAGGGACCTACGAGCAGTACTTC CASSLVPGGTYEQYF
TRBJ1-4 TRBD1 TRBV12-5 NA TGTGCTAGCCCATCCACGACAGGGCTTAGGGAAAAACTGTTTTTT CASPSTTGLREKLFF
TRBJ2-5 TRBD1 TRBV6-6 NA TGTGCCAGCAGTTCACAGGGGTCGGAGACCCAGTACTTC CASSSQGSETQYF
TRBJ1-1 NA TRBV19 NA TGTGCCAGTAGTATCAGGGAAAACACTGAAGCTTTCTTT CASSIRENTEAFF
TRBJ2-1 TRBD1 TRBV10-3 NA TGTGCCATCAGGGGACAGCTCAATGAGCAGTTCTTC CAIRGQLNEQFF
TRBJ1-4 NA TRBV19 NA TGTGCCAGTAGTATCCTCGGTCGACAAATAAATGAAAAACTGTTTTTT CASSILGRQINEKLFF
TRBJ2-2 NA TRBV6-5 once TGTGCCAGCACCGTCGGGGTCCGGAACACCGGGGAGCTGTTTTTT CASTVGVRNTGELFF
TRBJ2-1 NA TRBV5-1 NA TGCGCCAGCAGCTTGGGCCCGGGGGGCCCCTCCTACAATGAGCAGTTCTTC CASSLGPGGPSYNEQFF
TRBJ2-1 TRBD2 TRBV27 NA TGTGCCAGCGCGGGGGGGGGACTGCACAATGAGCAGTTCTTC CASAGGGLHNEQFF
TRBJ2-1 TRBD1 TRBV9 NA TGTGCCAGCAGCGCGCAGACAGGGACGGGTAATGAGCAGTTCTTC CASSAQTGTGNEQFF
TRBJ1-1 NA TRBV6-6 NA TGTGCCAGCAGTTACTCGAGAAGGGGGAACACTGAAGCTTTCTTT CASSYSRRGNTEAFF
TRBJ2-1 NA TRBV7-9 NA TGTGCCAGCAGCTTGACATCTTTCAACAATGAGCAGTTCTTC CASSLTSFNNEQFF